The 19 T cell receptor beta chains presented below share a single source sample, sequenced in a study of post-analysis software for immune sequencing data. Study observations and caveats: Five TRBV segments appeared more often in patients than in controls, and TRBV5-6, TRBV5-1 and TRBV20-1 were among these.

Their antigens remain unidentified. Prepared libraries of TCR beta cDNA carried unique molecular identifiers. Via MiXCR, TCRdb re-called the PCR reads, giving one row per CDR3 protein. The table includes some 690,000 distinct CDR3 sequences, 30% detected once. The source material was blood. These receptors were collected from a girl aged 10-17 years with multiple sclerosis.

This clonotype was seen only a few times. CDR3 DNA: TGTGCCAGCAGCTACGGGCGAGAGACGGATACGCAGTATTTT. Protein: CASSYGRETDTQYF. The chain combines TRBV11-3 with TRBJ2-3; D gene ambiguous. Germline assignment: CDR1 SGHNT and CDR2 YENEEA. V was clipped by 4 bases and J by 6 bases, with 14 bases between them. This CDR3 region has 14 residues.

The CDR3 region is CASSSPGSSYNSPLHF. The CDR3 DNA reads as TGTGCCAGCAGTTCCCCGGGGAGCTCCTATAATTCACCCCTCCACTTT. The genes are TRBV6-6 and TRBJ1-6; no firm D call. V lost 4 bases and J 0 bases, leaving 10 bases between the germline ends. Germline values: CDR1 MNHNY, CDR2 SVGAGI (reference sequence). The CDR3 extends over 16 amino acids.

The chain links TRBV7-9 to TRBJ1-4; no clear D gene. This CDR3 has 16 residues. Germline lookup yields CDR1 SEHNR and CDR2 FQNEAQ (reference sequence). The germline V and J ends were trimmed by 1 base and 9 bases, with 18 bases remaining between them. In DNA, the CDR3 is TGTGCCAGCAGCTTAGGTGGACGGTACAACCCGAAAAAACTGTTTTTT. This encodes CASSLGGRYNPKKLFF.

V usage is TRBV7-8 and J usage is TRBJ2-2, with a tentative D call TRBD1 (6 bases). V was cut by 4 bases and J by 1 base, with 16 bases left in between. The CDR3 sequence is 17 residues long. CDR1 and CDR2 (germline): SGHVS, FQNEAQ. CDR3 DNA sequence: TGTGCCAGCAGCTCCGCCCGCAGGGGTCAGAACACCGGGGAGCTGTTTTTT. Residues: CASSSARRGQNTGELFF.

This chain links TRBV28 with TRBJ2-5, with 10 bases matching TRBD1. The last part of the DNA fits TRBJ2-7 better; the J call may be wrong. The CDR3 consists of 16 residues. CDR1 MDHEN and CDR2 SYDVKM come from the germline V gene. The CDR3 DNA reads TGTGCCAGCAGAGCCGGGGACAGGGGTATTTTAGACGAGCAGTACTTC. Translated, it gives CASRAGDRGILDEQYF.

This clonotype came up once. The chain combines TRBV29-1 with TRBJ1-1; weak D call: TRBD1 (5 bases). V lost 6 bases to trimming and J lost 0 bases, with 11 bases between them. Per the germline V gene, CDR1 is SQVTM and CDR2 is ANQGSEA. The CDR3 has 13 amino acids. The CDR3, as DNA: TGCAGCGTCGAGGGACGGATGAACACTGAAGCTTTCTTT. Protein sequence: CSVEGRMNTEAFF.

On this clonotype: The CDR3 does not close with the conserved phenylalanine or tryptophan, likely indicating a read error. The V and J genes are TRBV28 and TRBJ1-5; maybe TRBD1 (6 bases). The CDR3 is 12 residues long. CDR1 and CDR2 from the germline V gene are MDHEN and SYDVKM. Trimming removed 11 bases from V and 5 bases from J, with 13 bases in between. The DNA for the CDR3 is TGTGCCTCTACGGGGGGCGATCAGCCCCAGCATGTT. Its protein is CASTGGDQPQHV.

The chain couples TRBV6-5 to TRBJ2-7; tentatively, D is TRBD2 (5 bases). Germline CDR1 MNHEY, CDR2 SVGAGI. The CDR3 sequence is 14 residues long. Trimming pared 5 bases from V and 6 bases from J, leaving 17 bases between. The CDR3 DNA is TGTGCCAGCAGTACCGCTCGCGGGCGTGTCGAGCAGTACTTC. Amino acids: CASSTARGRVEQYF.

In this sample, this clonotype turned up a few times. V and J are TRBV5-1 and TRBJ2-3; 11 positions agree with TRBD2. The CDR3 covers 16 residues. V trimming: 1 base; J trimming: 2 bases; junction bases outside the gene matches: 3. The germline V gene encodes CDR1 SGHRS and CDR2 YFSETQ. The CDR3 here is CASSLWGLAATDTQYF. The CDR3 DNA reads TGCGCCAGCAGCTTGTGGGGACTAGCGGCCACAGATACGCAGTATTTT.

The V gene is TRBV20-1, the J gene TRBJ1-2, with 7 bases lining up with TRBD1. Per germline, CDR1 DFQATT and CDR2 SNEGSKA (reference sequence). The CDR3 has 15 residues. Losses at the gene ends were 2 bases for V and 4 bases for J; bases not matched to a gene: 10. The CDR3 nucleotides read TGCAGTGCTAGATCGGGACAGTCGACCCCCTATGGCTACACCTTC. This gives the protein CSARSGQSTPYGYTF.

V usage is TRBV7-8 and J usage is TRBJ2-1; TRBD2 might be the D (6 bases). In germline, CDR1 is SGHVS, CDR2 FQNEAQ. The CDR3 is 15 amino acids. V lost 1 base and J lost 4, with 11 bases in between. The CDR3 reads CASSLGRGIYNEQFF. The CDR3 nucleotides are TGTGCCAGCAGCTTAGGTCGGGGGATATACAATGAGCAGTTCTTC.

This clonotype was picked up a small number of times. This sequence joins TRBV27 and TRBJ2-1, with D maybe TRBD2 (6 bases). V was trimmed by 6 bases and J by 9 bases, leaving 15 bases between them. The germline gives CDR1 MNHEY, CDR2 SMNVEV (reference sequence). This CDR3 spans 13 amino acids. The CDR3 DNA is TGTGCCAGCAGCTCTGTTTTGCGGGGTGAGCAGTTCTTC. This codes for CASSSVLRGEQFF.

The chain couples TRBV5-1 to TRBJ1-1; D may be TRBD1 (5 bases). Germline V gene data show CDR1 as SGHRS and CDR2 as YFSETQ. V dropped 1 base and J dropped 2 bases, with 15 bases sitting between them. This CDR3 spans 16 amino acids. The CDR3 bases are TGCGCCAGCAGCTTGTGGCAGGGCATCATTAACACTGAAGCTTTCTTT. Residues: CASSLWQGIINTEAFF.

The rearrangement links TRBV5-1 to TRBJ1-6; D uncertain. Per the germline V gene, CDR1 is SGHRS and CDR2 is YFSETQ. The CDR3 loop spans 16 amino acids. V gave up 1 base and J gave up 7 bases, with 15 bases separating them. CDR3 sequence: CASSLRADKTNSPLHF. CDR3 DNA sequence: TGCGCCAGCAGCTTGCGGGCCGACAAGACCAATTCACCCCTCCACTTT.

Concerning this clonotype itself: Given a much more abundant clone one base away, this may be a read error. This chain uses TRBV24-1 with TRBJ2-7; 13 bases map to TRBD2. The DNA end is a closer match to TRBJ2-5, so the J assignment may be wrong. The germline CDR1 and CDR2 sequences are KGHDR and SFDVKD. The CDR3 spans 16 residues. The CDR3 reads CATSDGLAGDSETQYF. CDR3 in DNA: TGTGCCACCAGTGATGGACTAGCGGGAGATAGTGAGACCCAGTACTTC.

This clonotype has just a few counts. The chain has TRBV7-2 and TRBJ2-3; 7 bases agree with TRBD2. Germline CDR1 is SGHTA and CDR2 is FQGNSA. There are 15 residues in the CDR3. J was trimmed by 6 bases and V by 8 bases; bases with no gene match: 14. CDR3 region: CASGGRVSRSDTQYF. CDR3 DNA sequence: TGTGCCAGCGGCGGGAGAGTCAGTCGGTCCGATACGCAGTATTTT.

V gene TRBV20-1 combines with J gene TRBJ2-4, with TRBD1 identical over 9 bases. From germline, CDR1 is DFQATT and CDR2 SNEGSKA (reference sequence). V lost 5 bases and J lost 13; bases outside the gene matches: 12. This CDR3 region has 13 residues. CDR3: CSASRTGAWEQYF. In DNA form, the CDR3 reads TGCAGTGCTTCCCGGACAGGGGCCTGGGAGCAGTACTTC.

This clonotype was counted many times. The chain employs TRBV20-1 and TRBJ1-2, with 7 bases aligning to TRBD1. There are 13 residues in the CDR3. With 2 bases clipped from V and 5 bases from J, the junction kept 5 bases outside the gene matches. Per the germline V gene, CDR1 is DFQATT and CDR2 is SNEGSKA (reference sequence). The CDR3 sequence is CSARYPGQYGYTF. CDR3 sequence (DNA): TGCAGTGCTAGATACCCGGGACAGTATGGCTACACCTTC.

The chain is built from TRBV5-1 and TRBJ2-3; 11 bases fit TRBD1. Germline CDR1 is SGHRS and CDR2 is YFSETQ. The V and J ends lost 4 bases and 5 bases, in that order; junction bases with no gene match: 9. This CDR3 spans 16 amino acids. The CDR3 DNA reads as TGCGCCAGCAGCCCGGTCCCAGGGACAGGGGGAGATACGCAGTATTTT. Protein product: CASSPVPGTGGDTQYF.